These 3 T cell receptor beta chains were sequenced from one sample in a study of long-term antiretroviral therapy in people with HIV. The immunoSEQ assay was v3.0, run at survey level. Clones were read by immunoSEQ multiplex PCR, and TCRdb kept only the in-frame ones, dropping some. The sample yields roughly 15,000 clones, just over 90% seen once. Material: unsorted PBMCs, obtained 0.6 years after starting antiretroviral therapy. These receptors originate from a woman in her 40s with HIV.

This clone occurred once. V and J are TRBV18 and TRBJ1-4; D is perhaps TRBD1 (5 bases). The germline gives CDR1 KGHSH, CDR2 LQKENI. The CDR3 has 14 amino acids. V dropped 3 bases and J dropped 8 bases, with 13 bases sitting between them. CDR3 DNA: TGTGCCAGCTCACCCCAGGGCCTACGGGAAAAACTGTTTTTT. Its translation: CASSPQGLREKLFF.

This rearrangement joins TRBV4-2 to TRBJ2-7, with a tentative D call TRBD1 (6 bases). The ends were cut back, 5 bases at V and 0 bases at J, with 11 bases in the middle. This CDR3 comprises 14 residues. Per germline, CDR1 LGHNA and CDR2 YNFKEQ. DNA of the CDR3: TGTGCCAGCAGCTGGGACAAAAGCTCCTACGAGCAGTACTTC. Translation: CASSWDKSSYEQYF.

V gene TRBV19 combines with J gene TRBJ2-2; 8 bases align to TRBD1. The CDR3 loop spans 16 amino acids. Germline CDR1 and CDR2: LNHDA and SQIVND (reference sequence). V lost 6 bases, J lost 4 bases, and 10 bases stayed unmatched. The CDR3: CASSDRGGVGTGELFF. Written as DNA, the CDR3 is TGTGCCAGTAGCGACAGGGGCGGAGTAGGCACCGGGGAGCTGTTTTTT.